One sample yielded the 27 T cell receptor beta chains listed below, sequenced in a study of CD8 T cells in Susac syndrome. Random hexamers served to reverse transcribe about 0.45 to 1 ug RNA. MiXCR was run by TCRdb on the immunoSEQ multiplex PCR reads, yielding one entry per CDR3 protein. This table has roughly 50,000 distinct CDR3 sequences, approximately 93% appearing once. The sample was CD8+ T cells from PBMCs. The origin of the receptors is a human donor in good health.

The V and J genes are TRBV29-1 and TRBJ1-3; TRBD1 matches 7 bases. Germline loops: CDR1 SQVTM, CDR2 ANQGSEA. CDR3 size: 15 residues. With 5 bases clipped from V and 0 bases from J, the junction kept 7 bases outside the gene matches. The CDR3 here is CSVRGQAISGNTIYF. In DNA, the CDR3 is TGCAGCGTTAGAGGACAGGCGATCTCTGGAAACACCATATATTTT.

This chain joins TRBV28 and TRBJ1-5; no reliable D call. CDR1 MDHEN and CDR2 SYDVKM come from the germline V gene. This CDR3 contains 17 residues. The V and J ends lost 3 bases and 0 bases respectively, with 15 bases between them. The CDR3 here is CASSFPPGGVSNQPQHF. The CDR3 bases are TGTGCCAGCAGTTTCCCGCCGGGTGGGGTTAGCAATCAGCCCCAGCATTTT.

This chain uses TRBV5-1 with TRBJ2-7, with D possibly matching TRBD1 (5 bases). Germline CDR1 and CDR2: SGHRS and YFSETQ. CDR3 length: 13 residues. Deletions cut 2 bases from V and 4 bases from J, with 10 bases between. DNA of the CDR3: TGCGCCAGCAGCTTTGAGACAGATTACGAGCAGTACTTC. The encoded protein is CASSFETDYEQYF.

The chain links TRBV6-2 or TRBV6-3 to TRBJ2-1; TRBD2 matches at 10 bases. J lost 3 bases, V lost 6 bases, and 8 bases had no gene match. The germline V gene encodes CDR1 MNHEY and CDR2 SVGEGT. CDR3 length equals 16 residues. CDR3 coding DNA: TGTGCCAGCAGCGACCCGCTAGCGGGGGACTACAATGAGCAGTTCTTC. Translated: CASSDPLAGDYNEQFF.

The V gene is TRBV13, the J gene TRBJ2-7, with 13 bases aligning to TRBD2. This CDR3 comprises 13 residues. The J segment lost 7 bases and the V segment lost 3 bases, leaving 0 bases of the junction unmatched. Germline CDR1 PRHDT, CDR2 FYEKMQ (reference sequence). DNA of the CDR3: TGTGCCAGCAGCTTGACTAGCGGGGGGGAGCAGTACTTC. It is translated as CASSLTSGGEQYF.

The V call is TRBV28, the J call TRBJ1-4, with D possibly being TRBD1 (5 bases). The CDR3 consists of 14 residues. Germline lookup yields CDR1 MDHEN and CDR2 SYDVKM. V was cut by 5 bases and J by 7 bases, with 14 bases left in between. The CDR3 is CASSKPRVGEKLFF. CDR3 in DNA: TGTGCCAGCAGTAAACCCAGGGTTGGTGAAAAACTGTTTTTT.

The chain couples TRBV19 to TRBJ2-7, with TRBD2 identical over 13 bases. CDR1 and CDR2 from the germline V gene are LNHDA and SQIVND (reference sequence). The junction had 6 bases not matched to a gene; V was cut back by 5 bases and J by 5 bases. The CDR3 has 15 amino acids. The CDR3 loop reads CASSSWTSGSDEQYF. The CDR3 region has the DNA TGTGCCAGTAGTTCCTGGACTAGCGGGAGTGACGAGCAGTACTTC.

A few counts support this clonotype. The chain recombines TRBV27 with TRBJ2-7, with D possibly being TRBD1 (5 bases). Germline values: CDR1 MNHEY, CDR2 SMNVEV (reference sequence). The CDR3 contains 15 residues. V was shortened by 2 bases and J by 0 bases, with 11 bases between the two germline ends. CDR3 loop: CASSLGTGYSYEQYF. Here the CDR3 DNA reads TGTGCCAGCAGTTTAGGAACAGGATACTCCTACGAGCAGTACTTC.

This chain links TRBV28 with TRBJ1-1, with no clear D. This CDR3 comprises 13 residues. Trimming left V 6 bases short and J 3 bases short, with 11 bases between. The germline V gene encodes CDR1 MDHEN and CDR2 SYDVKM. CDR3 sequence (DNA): TGTGCCAGCAGAGTTTTTAGGTACACTGAAGCTTTCTTT. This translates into CASRVFRYTEAFF.

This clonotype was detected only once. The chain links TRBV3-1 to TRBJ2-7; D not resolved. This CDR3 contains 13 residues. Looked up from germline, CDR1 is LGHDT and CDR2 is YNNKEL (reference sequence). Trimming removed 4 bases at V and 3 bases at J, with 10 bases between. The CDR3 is CASSPHGFYEQYF. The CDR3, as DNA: TGTGCCAGCAGCCCCCACGGGTTCTACGAGCAGTACTTC.

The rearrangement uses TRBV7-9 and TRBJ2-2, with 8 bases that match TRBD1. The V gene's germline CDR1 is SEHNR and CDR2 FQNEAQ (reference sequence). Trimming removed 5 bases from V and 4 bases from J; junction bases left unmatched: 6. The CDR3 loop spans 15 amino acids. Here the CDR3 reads CASSLDRDGTGELFF. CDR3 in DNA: TGTGCCAGCAGCCTGGACAGGGACGGCACCGGGGAGCTGTTTTTT.

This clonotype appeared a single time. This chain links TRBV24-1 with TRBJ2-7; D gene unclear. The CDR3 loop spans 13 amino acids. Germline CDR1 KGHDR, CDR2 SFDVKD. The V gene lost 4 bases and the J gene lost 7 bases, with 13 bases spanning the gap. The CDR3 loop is CATSDRLTREQYF. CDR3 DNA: TGTGCCACCAGTGACCGATTGACGAGAGAGCAGTACTTC.

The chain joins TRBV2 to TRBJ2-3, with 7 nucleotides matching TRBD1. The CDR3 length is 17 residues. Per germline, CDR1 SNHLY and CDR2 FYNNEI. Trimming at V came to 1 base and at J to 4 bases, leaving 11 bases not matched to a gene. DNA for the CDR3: TGTGCCAGCAGTGAAGTGACGACAGGGAGAGTGGCAGATACGCAGTATTTT. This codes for CASSEVTTGRVADTQYF.

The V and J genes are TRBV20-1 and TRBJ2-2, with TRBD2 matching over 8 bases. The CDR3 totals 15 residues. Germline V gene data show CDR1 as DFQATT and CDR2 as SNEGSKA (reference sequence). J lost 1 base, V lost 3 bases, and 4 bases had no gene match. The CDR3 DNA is TGCAGTGCTAGCTTCACTAGCGGGAACACCGGGGAGCTGTTTTTT. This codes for CSASFTSGNTGELFF.

The CDR3 sequence: CASAVSANYGYTF. The CDR3 DNA is TGTGCCAGTGCTGTTTCTGCAAACTATGGCTACACCTTC. This chain uses TRBV9 with TRBJ1-2, with D uncertain. The germline V gene encodes CDR1 SGDLS and CDR2 YYNGEE. V lost 8 bases to trimming and J lost 2 bases, with 13 bases between them. CDR3 size: 13 residues.

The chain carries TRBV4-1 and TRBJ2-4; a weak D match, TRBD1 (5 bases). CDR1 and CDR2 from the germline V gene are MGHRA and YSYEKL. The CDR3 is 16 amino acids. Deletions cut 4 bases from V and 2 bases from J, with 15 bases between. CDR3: CASSPTGSGTKNIQYF. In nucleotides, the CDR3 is TGCGCCAGCAGCCCCACCGGGTCAGGGACCAAAAACATTCAGTACTTC.

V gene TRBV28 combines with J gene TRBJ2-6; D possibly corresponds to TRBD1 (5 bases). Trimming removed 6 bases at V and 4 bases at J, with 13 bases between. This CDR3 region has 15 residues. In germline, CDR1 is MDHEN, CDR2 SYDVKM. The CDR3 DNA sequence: TGTGCCAGCAGCTACCGGACAAGCGGGGCCAACGTCCTGACTTTC. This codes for CASSYRTSGANVLTF.

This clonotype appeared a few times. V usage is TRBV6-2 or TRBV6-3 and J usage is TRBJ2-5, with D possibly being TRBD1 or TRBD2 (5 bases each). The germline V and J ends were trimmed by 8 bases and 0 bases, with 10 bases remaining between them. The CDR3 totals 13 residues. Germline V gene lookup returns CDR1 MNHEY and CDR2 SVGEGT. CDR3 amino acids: CASWDVDQETQYF. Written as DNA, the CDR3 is TGTGCCAGCTGGGACGTAGACCAAGAGACCCAGTACTTC.

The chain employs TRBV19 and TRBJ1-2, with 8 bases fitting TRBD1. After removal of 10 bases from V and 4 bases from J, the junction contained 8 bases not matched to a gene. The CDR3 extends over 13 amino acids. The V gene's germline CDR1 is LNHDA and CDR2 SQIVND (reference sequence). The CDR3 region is CATWTGRLYGYTF. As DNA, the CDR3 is TGTGCCACTTGGACAGGGAGACTCTATGGCTACACCTTC.

The CDR3 loop reads CASSQVNSGQFF. DNA for the CDR3: TGTGCCAGCAGCCAAGTTAACAGTGGGCAGTTCTTC. The V and J genes are TRBV14 and TRBJ2-1; D is unresolved. This CDR3 spans 12 amino acids. In germline, CDR1 is SGHDN, CDR2 FVKESK. With 1 base removed from V and 12 bases from J, the gap between germline ends came to 10 bases. Drawing the rest from reference TRBV14 and TRBJ2-1, the complete variable domain is EAGVTQFPSHSVIEKGQTVTLRCDPISGHDNLYWYRRVMGKEIKFLLHFVKESKQDESGMPNNRFLAERTGGTYSTLKVQPAELEDSGVYFCASSQVNSGQFFGPGTRLTVL.

For the CDR3, the DNA is TGCGCCAGCAGCTTGATGGACAGGGTCCAAGAGACCCAGTACTTC. This encodes CASSLMDRVQETQYF. The V and J genes are TRBV5-1 and TRBJ2-5; TRBD1 aligns across 8 bases. Per the germline V gene, CDR1 is SGHRS and CDR2 is YFSETQ. The trim removed 1 base at V and 1 base at J, leaving 3 bases unmatched. The CDR3 has 15 residues.

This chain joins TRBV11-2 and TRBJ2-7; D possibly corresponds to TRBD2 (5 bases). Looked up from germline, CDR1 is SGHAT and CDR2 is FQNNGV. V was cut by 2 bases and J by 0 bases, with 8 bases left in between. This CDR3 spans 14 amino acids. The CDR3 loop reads CASSLSGSSYEQYF. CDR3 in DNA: TGTGCCAGCAGCTTAAGCGGTAGCTCCTACGAGCAGTACTTC.

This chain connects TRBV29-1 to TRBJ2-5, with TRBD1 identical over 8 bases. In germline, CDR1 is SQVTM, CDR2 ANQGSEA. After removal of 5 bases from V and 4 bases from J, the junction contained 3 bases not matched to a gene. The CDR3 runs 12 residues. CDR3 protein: CSVLTGVETQYF. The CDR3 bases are TGCAGCGTTCTGACAGGGGTAGAGACCCAGTACTTC.

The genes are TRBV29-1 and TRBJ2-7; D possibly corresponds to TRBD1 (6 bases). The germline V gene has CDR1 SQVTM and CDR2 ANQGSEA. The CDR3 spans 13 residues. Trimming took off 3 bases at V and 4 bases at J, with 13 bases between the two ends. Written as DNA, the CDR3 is TGCAGCGTTGAGGAGACAGGCGGATACGAGCAGTACTTC. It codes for CSVEETGGYEQYF.

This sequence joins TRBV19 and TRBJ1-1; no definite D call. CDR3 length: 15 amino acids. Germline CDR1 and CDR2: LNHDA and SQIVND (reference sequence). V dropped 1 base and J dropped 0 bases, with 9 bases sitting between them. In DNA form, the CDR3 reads TGTGCCAGTAGTATAGGGGAACATTTGAACACTGAAGCTTTCTTT. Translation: CASSIGEHLNTEAFF.

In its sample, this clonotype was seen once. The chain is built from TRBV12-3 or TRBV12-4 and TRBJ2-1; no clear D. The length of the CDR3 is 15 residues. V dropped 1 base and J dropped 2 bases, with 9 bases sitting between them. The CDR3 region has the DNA TGTGCCAGCAGTTTAGTTGGCTCCGCCTACAATGAGCAGTTCTTC. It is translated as CASSLVGSAYNEQFF.

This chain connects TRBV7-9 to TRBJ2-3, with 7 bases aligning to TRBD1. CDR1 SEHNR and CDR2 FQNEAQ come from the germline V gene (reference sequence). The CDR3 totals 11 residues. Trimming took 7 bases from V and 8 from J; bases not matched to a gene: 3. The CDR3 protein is CASTPGGTQYF. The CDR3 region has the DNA TGTGCCAGCACCCCAGGGGGTACGCAGTATTTT. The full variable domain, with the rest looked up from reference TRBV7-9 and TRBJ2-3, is DTGVSQNPRHKITKRGQNVTFRCDPISEHNRLYWYRQTLGQGPEFLTYFQNEAQLEKSRLLSDRFSAERPKGSFSTLEIQRTEQGDSAMYLCASTPGGTQYFGPGTRLTVL.